This record covers a single T cell receptor (beta chain). The data belong to a study of blood T cell repertoires in COVID-19. The method was immunoSEQ multiplex PCR; TCRdb's version includes in-frame clones alone and lacks a portion of them. Of 250,000 to 350,000 clones in the sample, roughly 89% were seen once. Per germline, CDR1 SGHRS and CDR2 YFSETQ. This CDR3 is 13 amino acids long. V lost 4 bases and J lost 9; bases outside the gene matches: 6. V gene TRBV5-1 combines with J gene TRBJ2-5; 10 nucleotides line up with TRBD1. The sequenced sample consisted of PBMCs or T cells enriched from blood (not recorded which). The clonotype originates from a woman aged 50 to 60 who had been exposed to COVID-19. CDR3 sequence reads: CASSPGQGLAQYF. The DNA for the CDR3 is TGCGCCAGCAGCCCGGGACAGGGGTTGGCCCAGTACTTC.